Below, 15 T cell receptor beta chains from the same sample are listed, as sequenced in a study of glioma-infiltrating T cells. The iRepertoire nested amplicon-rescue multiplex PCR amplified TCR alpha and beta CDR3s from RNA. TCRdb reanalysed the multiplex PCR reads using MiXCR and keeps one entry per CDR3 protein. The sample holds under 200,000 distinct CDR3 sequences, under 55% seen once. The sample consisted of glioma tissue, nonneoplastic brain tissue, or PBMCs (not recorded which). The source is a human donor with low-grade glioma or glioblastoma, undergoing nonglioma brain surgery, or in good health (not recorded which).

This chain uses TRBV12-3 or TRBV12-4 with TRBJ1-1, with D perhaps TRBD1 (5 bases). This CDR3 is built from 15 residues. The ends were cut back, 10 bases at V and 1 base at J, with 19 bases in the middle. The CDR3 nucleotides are TGTGCCACCGCGTGGGGGGGAGCTTGGAACACTGAAGCTTTCTTT. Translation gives CATAWGGAWNTEAFF.

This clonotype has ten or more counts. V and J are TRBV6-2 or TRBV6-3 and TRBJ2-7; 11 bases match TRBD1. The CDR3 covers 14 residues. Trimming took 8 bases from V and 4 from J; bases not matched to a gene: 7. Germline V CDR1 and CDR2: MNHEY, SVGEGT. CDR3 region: CASGPRDRGYEQYF. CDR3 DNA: TGTGCCAGCGGACCCCGGGACAGGGGGTACGAGCAGTACTTC.

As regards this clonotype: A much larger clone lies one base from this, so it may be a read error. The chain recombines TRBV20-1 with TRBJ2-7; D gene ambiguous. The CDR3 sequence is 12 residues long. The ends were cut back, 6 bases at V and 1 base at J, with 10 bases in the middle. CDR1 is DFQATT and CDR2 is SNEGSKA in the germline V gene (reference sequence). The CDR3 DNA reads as TGCAGTGCCGCGGACGTATCCTACGAGCAGTACTTC. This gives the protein CSAADVSYEQYF.

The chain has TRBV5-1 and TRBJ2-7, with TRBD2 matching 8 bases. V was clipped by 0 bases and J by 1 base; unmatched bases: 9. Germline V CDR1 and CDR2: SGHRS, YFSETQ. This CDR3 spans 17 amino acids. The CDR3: CASSLDAPSGSSYEQYF. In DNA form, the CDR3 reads TGCGCCAGCAGCTTGGATGCTCCGAGCGGGAGTTCCTACGAGCAGTACTTC.

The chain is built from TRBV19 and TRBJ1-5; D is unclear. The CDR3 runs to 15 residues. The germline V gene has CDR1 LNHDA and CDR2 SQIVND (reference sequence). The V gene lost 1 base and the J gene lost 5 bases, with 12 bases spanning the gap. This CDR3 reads CASSIGGDQDQPQHF. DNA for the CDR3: TGTGCCAGTAGTATAGGAGGAGACCAAGATCAGCCCCAGCATTTT.

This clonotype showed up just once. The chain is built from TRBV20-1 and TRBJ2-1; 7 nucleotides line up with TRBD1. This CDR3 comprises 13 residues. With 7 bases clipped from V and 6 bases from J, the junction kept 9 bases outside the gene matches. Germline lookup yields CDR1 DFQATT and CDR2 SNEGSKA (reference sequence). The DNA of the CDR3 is TGCAGTGTCACGGGACAGTGGGTCAATGAGCAGTTCTTC. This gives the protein CSVTGQWVNEQFF.

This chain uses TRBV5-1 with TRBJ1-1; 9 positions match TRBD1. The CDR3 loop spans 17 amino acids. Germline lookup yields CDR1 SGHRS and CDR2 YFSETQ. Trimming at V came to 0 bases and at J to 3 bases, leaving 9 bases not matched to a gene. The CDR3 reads CASSLDRGQGGDTEAFF. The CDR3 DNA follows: TGCGCCAGCAGCTTGGATCGGGGACAGGGCGGAGACACTGAAGCTTTCTTT.

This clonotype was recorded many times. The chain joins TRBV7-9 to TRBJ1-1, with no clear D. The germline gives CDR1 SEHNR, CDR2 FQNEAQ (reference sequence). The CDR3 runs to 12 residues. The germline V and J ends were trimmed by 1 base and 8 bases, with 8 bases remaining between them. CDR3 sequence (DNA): TGTGCCAGCAGCTTAGGAGCAGCCGAAGCTTTCTTT. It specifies CASSLGAAEAFF.

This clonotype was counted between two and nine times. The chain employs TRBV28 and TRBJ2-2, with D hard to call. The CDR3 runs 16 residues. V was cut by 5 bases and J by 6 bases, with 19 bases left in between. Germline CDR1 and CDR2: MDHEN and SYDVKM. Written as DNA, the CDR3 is TGTGCCAGCAGTACACCGGCAGGCTACGACCCCGGGGAGCTGTTTTTT. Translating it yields CASSTPAGYDPGELFF.

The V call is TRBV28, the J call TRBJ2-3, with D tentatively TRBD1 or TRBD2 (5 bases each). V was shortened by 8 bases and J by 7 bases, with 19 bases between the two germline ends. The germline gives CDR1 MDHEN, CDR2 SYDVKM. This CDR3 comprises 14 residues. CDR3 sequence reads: CASRGAVGWNTQYF. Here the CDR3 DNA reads TGTGCCAGCCGAGGGGCGGTCGGGTGGAATACGCAGTATTTT.

The CDR3 is CASSLFPSGFSYNEQFF. The CDR3 DNA sequence: TGCGCCAGCAGCTTATTTCCTAGCGGGTTCTCCTACAATGAGCAGTTCTTC. V and J are TRBV5-1 and TRBJ2-1; 8 bases are shared with TRBD2. The length of the CDR3 is 17 residues. Losses at the gene ends were 2 bases for V and 0 bases for J; bases not matched to a gene: 7. CDR1 SGHRS and CDR2 YFSETQ come from the germline V gene.

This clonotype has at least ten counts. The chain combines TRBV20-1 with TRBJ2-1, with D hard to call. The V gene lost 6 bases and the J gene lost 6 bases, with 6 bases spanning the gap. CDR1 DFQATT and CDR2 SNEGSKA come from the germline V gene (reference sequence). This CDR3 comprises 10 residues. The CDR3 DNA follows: TGCAGTGCCGTGCTCAATGAGCAGTTCTTC. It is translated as CSAVLNEQFF.

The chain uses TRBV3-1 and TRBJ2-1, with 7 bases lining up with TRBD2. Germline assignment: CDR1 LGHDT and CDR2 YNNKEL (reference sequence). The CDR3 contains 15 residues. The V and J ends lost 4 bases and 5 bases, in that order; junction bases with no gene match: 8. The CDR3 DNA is TGTGCCAGCAGCCCTCCTGGGCGGGGGAACAATGAGCAGTTCTTC. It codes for CASSPPGRGNNEQFF.

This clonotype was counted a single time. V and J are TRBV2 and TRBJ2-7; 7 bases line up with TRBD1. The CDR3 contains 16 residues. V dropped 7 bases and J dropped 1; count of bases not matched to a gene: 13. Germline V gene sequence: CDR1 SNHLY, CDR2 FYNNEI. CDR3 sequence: CASTESGTDYSYEQYF. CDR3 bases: TGTGCCAGCACAGAATCCGGGACAGATTATTCCTACGAGCAGTACTTC.

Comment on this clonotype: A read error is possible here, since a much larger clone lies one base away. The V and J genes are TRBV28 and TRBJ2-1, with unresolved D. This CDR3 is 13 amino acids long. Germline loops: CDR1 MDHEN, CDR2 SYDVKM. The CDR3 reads CASSSGLWNEKFF. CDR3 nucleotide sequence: TGTGCCAGCAGTTCAGGTTTATGGAATGAGAAGTTCTTC. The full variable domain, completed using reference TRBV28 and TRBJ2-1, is DVKVTQSSRYLVKRTGEKVFLECVQDMDHENMFWYRQDPGLGLRLIYFSYDVKMKEKGDIPEGYSVSREKKERFSLILESASTNQTSMYLCASSSGLWNEKFFGPGTRLTVL.